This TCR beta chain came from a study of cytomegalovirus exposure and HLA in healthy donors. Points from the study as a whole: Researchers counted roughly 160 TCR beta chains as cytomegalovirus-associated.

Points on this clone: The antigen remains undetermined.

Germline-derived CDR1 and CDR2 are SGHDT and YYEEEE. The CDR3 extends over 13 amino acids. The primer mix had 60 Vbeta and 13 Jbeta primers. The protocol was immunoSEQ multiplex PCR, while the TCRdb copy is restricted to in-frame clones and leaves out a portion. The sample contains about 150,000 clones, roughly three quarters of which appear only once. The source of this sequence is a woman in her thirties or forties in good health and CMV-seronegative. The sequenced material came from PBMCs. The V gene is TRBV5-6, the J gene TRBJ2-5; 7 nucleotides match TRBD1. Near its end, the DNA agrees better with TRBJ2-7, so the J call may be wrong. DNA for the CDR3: TGTGCCAGCAGCGGGGGACAGCCCTACGAGCAGTACTTC. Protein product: CASSGGQPYEQYF.